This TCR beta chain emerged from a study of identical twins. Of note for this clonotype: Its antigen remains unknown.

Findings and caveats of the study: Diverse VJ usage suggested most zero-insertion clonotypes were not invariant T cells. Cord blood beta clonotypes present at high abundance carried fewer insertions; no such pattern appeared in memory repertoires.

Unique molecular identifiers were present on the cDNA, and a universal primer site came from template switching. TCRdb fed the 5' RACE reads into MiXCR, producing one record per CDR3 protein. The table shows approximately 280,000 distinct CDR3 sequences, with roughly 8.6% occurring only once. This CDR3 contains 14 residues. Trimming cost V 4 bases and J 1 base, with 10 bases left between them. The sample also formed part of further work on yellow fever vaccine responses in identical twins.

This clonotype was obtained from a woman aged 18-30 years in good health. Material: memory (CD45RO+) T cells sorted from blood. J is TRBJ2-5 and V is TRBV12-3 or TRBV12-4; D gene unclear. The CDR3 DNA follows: TGTGCCAGCAGTTCCCCCCCGACCCAAGAGACCCAGTACTTC. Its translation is CASSSPPTQETQYF.